This T cell receptor (beta chain) was sequenced for a study of T cell repertoires in aging, cancer and after chemotherapy. Across the whole study: Paired samples before and after chemotherapy came from chronic lymphocytic leukemia patients on fludarabine- or bendamustine-based regimens.

Of note for this clonotype: Its antigen is unknown.

Study-wide results and limits: Thymic emigration or peripheral T cell expansion may be impaired by lymphoid organ infiltration in hematological cancer.

Rearranged V-D-J TRB sequences were amplified with a mixed TRB-A/B primer pool. In TCRdb, the multiplex PCR reads were re-called with MiXCR into one record per CDR3 protein. The data contain under 6,000 distinct CDR3 sequences, 21% of them singletons. Amplification of TCR beta used genomic DNA extracted from peripheral blood. CDR3 length equals 13 residues. V was clipped by 0 bases and J by 1 base, with 4 bases between them. Germline lookup yields CDR1 SGHNT and CDR2 YYREEE (reference sequence). This clonotype was obtained from a human donor with a blood cancer. Sequenced: blood. This chain connects TRBV5-4 to TRBJ1-1; the D is unclear. CDR3 in amino acids: CASSLGGNTEAFF. CDR3 in DNA: TGTGCCAGCAGCTTGGGCGGGAACACTGAAGCTTTCTTT. Based on the CDR3 plus reference TRBV5-4 and TRBJ1-1, the full variable domain is ETGVTQSPTHLIKTRGQQVTLRCSSQSGHNTVSWYQQALGQGPQFIFQYYREEENGRGNFPPRFSGLQFPNYSSELNVNALELDDSALYLCASSLGGNTEAFFGQGTRLTVV.